The 4 T cell receptor beta chains in this list originate from one sample, sequenced in a study of T cells in women clearing cervical HPV infection. Here immunoSEQ multiplex PCR was the method, and the copy in TCRdb shows in-frame clones only, minus some. The table for this sample gives around 40,000 clones. The sequencing input was blood buffy coat. Every receptor here comes from a woman aged 18 to 75 with a cervical HPV16 infection that either progressed to CIN3+ or cleared (not recorded which).

As concerns this clone: The DNA ends 3 residues before the CDR3 does, and the rest of the CDR3 is filled in from the germline J gene. This chain uses TRBV7-2 with TRBJ1-3; the D is unclear. Deletions cut 0 bases from V and 2 bases from J, with 5 bases between. The CDR3 sequence is 14 residues long. The V gene's germline CDR1 is SGHTA and CDR2 FQGNSA. The CDR3 protein is CASSLAIAGNTIYF. Incomplete CDR3 DNA: TGTGCCAGCAGCTTAGCTATCGCTGGAAACACC. The full variable domain, in which reference TRBV7-2 and TRBJ1-3 provide the parts outside the CDR3, is GAGVSQSPSNKVTEKGKDVELRCDPISGHTALYWYRQSLGQGLEFLIYFQGNSAPDKSGLPSDRFSAERTGGSVSTLTIQRTQQEDSAVYLCASSLAIAGNTIYFGEGSWLTVV.

The sequenced CDR3 bases are TGCAGTGCTAGAGTCCAACCGGGACAGGGTGCAGATACG. It yields the protein CSARVQPGQGADT. The entire CDR3 reads CSARVQPGQGADTQYF. V usage is TRBV20-1 and J usage is TRBJ2-3, with 9 positions matching TRBD1. With the read ending 3 residues before the CDR3 end, the germline J gene is used to fill in that end. CDR3 length: 16 residues. CDR1 and CDR2 (germline): DFQATT, SNEGSKA (reference sequence). Trimming at V came to 1 base and at J to 4 bases, leaving 9 bases not matched to a gene.

A remark on this clone: One end of the junction does not line up with germline, which may come from a read error. The read falls 3 residues short of the CDR3 end, and the missing part is taken from the germline J gene. The genes are TRBV7-3 and TRBJ2-1; D possibly corresponds to TRBD2 (6 bases). Germline V lookup: CDR1 SGHTA, CDR2 FQGTGA. CDR3 length: 15 amino acids. The CDR3 sequence: CASGLMGGSYNEQFF. Partial CDR3 DNA: TGTGCCAGCGGCTTAATGGGGGGCTCCTACAATGAG.

For this clone: The read ends 3 residues shy of where the CDR3 ends; the end is completed using the germline J gene. The chain combines TRBV20-1 with TRBJ1-4, with 9 nucleotides matching TRBD1. The CDR3 is 15 amino acids. Germline CDR1 reads DFQATT; CDR2 reads SNEGSKA (reference sequence). Partial CDR3 DNA: TGCAGTGCTGCGGACAGGGGCATTACAAATTCACCA. This translates into CSAADRGITNSP. In full, the CDR3 reads CSAADRGITNSPLFF.